Here is one TCR beta chain with its context. This record comes from a study of blood T cell repertoires in COVID-19. Study-wide context: The United States, Italy and Spain supplied acute and convalescent COVID-19 samples. PBMCs, B-cell-depleted T cells, or T cells were the source of the cDNA or gDNA that made up the material.

V lost 2 bases to trimming and J lost 0 bases, with 13 bases between them. This CDR3 contains 16 residues. Germline V gives CDR1 SGDLS, CDR2 YYNGEE. Original handling: By means of reference gene primer amplification, nucleated cell counts were estimated. The method was immunoSEQ multiplex PCR; TCRdb's version includes in-frame clones alone and lacks a portion of them. Clone size and the V and J calls come from that table; the DNA yielded D and trimming. This sample has 95,000 or so clones; approximately 86% occur once, and the top ten carry 0.95% to 1.5%. The sequenced material came from peripheral blood. The rearrangement links TRBV9 to TRBJ2-3; D is perhaps TRBD2 (5 bases). This clonotype originated in an elderly man with active or convalescent COVID-19. The CDR3 region is CASSVGEYLSTDTQYF. CDR3 DNA sequence: TGTGCCAGCAGCGTCGGGGAATATCTTAGCACAGATACGCAGTATTTT.